This is a list of T cell receptor beta chains from one sample in a study of shared clonotypes between healthy human individuals. Assay: immunoSEQ multiplex PCR; the TCRdb copy retains only in-frame clones and omits some. The sample records around 2.1 million clones, 85% to 95% being singletons. The sequencing input was naive CD8+ T cells from PBMCs. Source of these receptors: a young man in good health. Some clones in this sample may be carry-over from other donors' samples. The CDR3 runs from the conserved cysteine through the conserved F or W. D genes are given only for firm matches. Rows give clone size only sometimes, using once, few, many, or a class for an expanded clone.

CDR3nt,CDR3aa,d_gene,j_gene,abundance,v_gene
TGTGCCAGTAGTAAGGGGATGGGGTCCGGGGAGCTGTTTTTT,CASSKGMGSGELFF,-,TRBJ2-2,-,TRBV19
TGTGCCAGTAGGGACAGGGGGAACACTGAAGCTTTCTTT,CASRDRGNTEAFF,TRBD1,TRBJ1-1,-,TRBV19
TGTGCCAGCAGTCCCGGGACTAGCGGGAAAAGGGCCTACGAGCAGTACTTC,CASSPGTSGKRAYEQYF,TRBD2,TRBJ2-7,once,TRBV7-9
TGTGCCAGCAGCGGTTTCGTGGACGGCTCAATGACGGAGACCCAGTACTTC,CASSGFVDGSMTETQYF,-,TRBJ2-5,-,TRBV7-9
TGTGCCAGCAGTCCCCGACAGGGGATTGAGGGAGCTTTCTTT,CASSPRQGIEGAFF,TRBD1,TRBJ1-1,-,TRBV27
TGTGCCAGCAGTTTCGACTGGGACAGCTCCTACGAGCAGTACTTC,CASSFDWDSSYEQYF,TRBD1,TRBJ2-7,-,TRBV27
TGTGCCAGCAGCTTATCTGACGGTCTAGCGGGAGTAGATACGCAGTATTTT,CASSLSDGLAGVDTQYF,TRBD2,TRBJ2-3,-,TRBV7-9
TGTGCCAGCAGCCTAACAGGGTGGAACACTGAAGCTTTCTTT,CASSLTGWNTEAFF,-,TRBJ1-1,-,TRBV27
TGTGCCAGCAGTCCATATCGGGACATCTACGAGCAGTACTTC,CASSPYRDIYEQYF,-,TRBJ2-7,-,TRBV27
TGTGCCAGCAGCTCATTTTTTACCTACGAGCAGTACTTC,CASSSFFTYEQYF,-,TRBJ2-7,-,TRBV6-5
TGTGCCAGCAGTTTCTCAAGGGGGTTGGAAAAACTGTTTTTT,CASSFSRGLEKLFF,-,TRBJ1-4,-,TRBV27
TGCAGTGCGAGAGGGGGGGAGACCCAGTACTTC,CSARGGETQYF,-,TRBJ2-5,-,TRBV20-1
TGTGCCAGCAGTGAACCGTGGCAGGGTTTCTACGAGCAGTACTTC,CASSEPWQGFYEQYF,-,TRBJ2-7,-,TRBV6-1
TGTGCCAGCAGTTTAGTCGTCTACACTGAAGCTTTCTTT,CASSLVVYTEAFF,-,TRBJ1-1,-,TRBV27
TGTGCCAGCAGTTTATTGGCGGGACAGGGTCCCAATGAGCAGTTCTTC,CASSLLAGQGPNEQFF,TRBD1,TRBJ2-1,once,TRBV27
TGTGCCAGCAGCGAACCTGGAGAGACCCAGTACTTC,CASSEPGETQYF,-,TRBJ2-5,-,TRBV7-7
TGTGCCAGCAGCTTAGTGGGGGGGCTAGCGAGCAATGAGCAGTTCTTC,CASSLVGGLASNEQFF,-,TRBJ2-1,-,TRBV11-2
TGTGCCATCAGTGAGTCGTTGGGGGTCCGCTACTACAATGAGCAGTTCTTC,CAISESLGVRYYNEQFF,-,TRBJ2-1,-,TRBV10-3
TGTGCCAGCCGAACGGTAGGGAACTCCTACGAGCAGTACTTC,CASRTVGNSYEQYF,-,TRBJ2-7,-,TRBV18
TGTGCCAGCAACCTACAGGGCTCCTACAATGAGCAGTTCTTC,CASNLQGSYNEQFF,-,TRBJ2-1,-,TRBV9
TGTGCCTGGAGTGTCACGGGACTAGCTTCCCACTCCTACAATGAGCAGTTCTTC,CAWSVTGLASHSYNEQFF,TRBD2,TRBJ2-1,-,TRBV30
TGTGCCAGAAGCGGGCAGACAAGTAACTATGGCTACACCTTC,CARSGQTSNYGYTF,-,TRBJ1-2,-,TRBV5-3
TGTGCCAGCAGCTTAAAATCCTGGGGTGAGACCCAGTACTTC,CASSLKSWGETQYF,-,TRBJ2-5,-,TRBV11-2
TGTGCCAGCAGCACAGACGACACCGGGGAGCTGTTTTTT,CASSTDDTGELFF,-,TRBJ2-2,-,TRBV6-1
TGTGCCAGCGAATCGGGGCCTCCCAACTATGGCTACACCTTC,CASESGPPNYGYTF,-,TRBJ1-2,-,TRBV25-1
TGTGCCAGCAGCCCAAGGGGGACAGGGATCGTCGAGCAGTACTTC,CASSPRGTGIVEQYF,TRBD1,TRBJ2-7,-,TRBV13
TGTGCCAGCAGTGAAGTTCAACAAAGGTCGGCCACCTTC,CASSEVQQRSATF,-,TRBJ1-2,-,TRBV2
TGCGCCAGCACCCCACAGGGGAGCGGCACCGGGGAGCTGTTTTTT,CASTPQGSGTGELFF,TRBD1,TRBJ2-2,once,TRBV5-1
TGTGCCAGCAGCACCGGGACCGCGCCCTCCTACGAGCAGTACTTC,CASSTGTAPSYEQYF,-,TRBJ2-7,-,TRBV28
TGCGCCAGCAGCTCCGAGGGGGGATTCGGGGAGACCCAGTACTTC,CASSSEGGFGETQYF,-,TRBJ2-5,-,TRBV5-1
TGTGCCAGCAGCGGGACACGAGTCTATGGCTACACCTTC,CASSGTRVYGYTF,-,TRBJ1-2,-,TRBV9
TGCGCCAGCAGCCAAGGCCGGACAGTGCGCACCGGGGAGCTGTTTTTT,CASSQGRTVRTGELFF,-,TRBJ2-2,-,TRBV4-1
TGTGCCAGCAGCGTAGAGGGACTAGCGGCAGATACGCAGTATTTT,CASSVEGLAADTQYF,TRBD2,TRBJ2-3,-,TRBV9
TGTGCCAGCAGTCCCCGGAACGGGGAGCTGTTTTTT,CASSPRNGELFF,-,TRBJ2-2,-,TRBV27
TGTGCCAGCAGCGGAGCGGGGCTAGTAAATGAAAAACTGTTTTTT,CASSGAGLVNEKLFF,-,TRBJ1-4,-,TRBV9
TGTGCCTGGAGTGTAGGGGGCGCCGCAACTGAAGCTTTCTTT,CAWSVGGAATEAFF,TRBD1,TRBJ1-1,few,TRBV30
TGTGCCAGCAGCCCATTGTGGAGTGGCGCCGGGGAGCTGTTTTTT,CASSPLWSGAGELFF,-,TRBJ2-2,-,TRBV7-9
TGTGCCAGCAGCTTAGCGGTATACGAGCAGTACTTC,CASSLAVYEQYF,-,TRBJ2-7,-,TRBV7-8
TGCAGCGTAAGGGACAGGCCCTACGAGCAGTACTTC,CSVRDRPYEQYF,TRBD1,TRBJ2-7,-,TRBV29-1
TGTGCCAGCTCGACCGGGACAGGGGCGTTATATAGCAATCAGCCCCAGCATTTT,CASSTGTGALYSNQPQHF,TRBD1,TRBJ1-5,once,TRBV18
TGTGCCAGCAGCGTAGCCCCAGAAGGAGGTCTGAGCTCCTACAATGAGCAGTTCTTC,CASSVAPEGGLSSYNEQFF,-,TRBJ2-1,-,TRBV9
TGTGCCAGCAGTTACACCGAGCGAGACAATGAGCAGTTCTTC,CASSYTERDNEQFF,-,TRBJ2-1,-,TRBV6-5
TGTGCCAGCAGCCCCTCCCGACGGATGGCTAACTATGGCTACACCTTC,CASSPSRRMANYGYTF,-,TRBJ1-2,-,TRBV7-2
TGCGCCAGCAGCCAAGATACCAGGGGACTGTCCGAGCAGTACTTC,CASSQDTRGLSEQYF,-,TRBJ2-7,-,TRBV4-3
TGTGCCAGCAGTTACGTCTTCGGTTACGAGCAGTACTTC,CASSYVFGYEQYF,-,TRBJ2-7,-,TRBV6-5
TGTGCCAGCAGCCTACTCGAGGGCGGGGAGCTGTTTTTT,CASSLLEGGELFF,-,TRBJ2-2,-,TRBV7-2
TGCGCCAGCAAACCTGAGGGCTCCTACGAGCAGTACTTC,CASKPEGSYEQYF,-,TRBJ2-7,-,TRBV5-1
TGTGCCAGCAGTTCCCCCTTGACTAGCGGGATATTGGTGGATGAGCAGTTCTTC,CASSSPLTSGILVDEQFF,TRBD2,TRBJ2-1,-,TRBV28
TGTGCCAGCAGCTTATTCAACGGTCGGTTAGCCGATGAGCAGTTCTTC,CASSLFNGRLADEQFF,-,TRBJ2-1,-,TRBV7-8
TGTGCCAGCAGTGACTGGACAGGGGGCTACGAGCAGTACTTC,CASSDWTGGYEQYF,TRBD1,TRBJ2-7,-,TRBV6-1